A single TCR beta chain is shown here with its context. Its antigen is unidentified. This entry belongs to a study of cytomegalovirus exposure and HLA in healthy donors. General study results and limits: A likely sequencing artifact accounted for one observed cluster of highly shared sequence variants. Only CMV serostatus was available as immune exposure information.

With 60 Vbeta and 13 Jbeta primers, the PCR was carried out. Using immunoSEQ multiplex PCR, the repertoire was profiled, and TCRdb retains in-frame clones only, with some absent. The sample lists about 120,000 clones; 75% to 85% were seen once. Input material: PBMCs. This TCR came from a man aged 25-45 years in good health and CMV-seropositive.

As DNA, the CDR3 is TGTGCCAGCAGCGTCGGACGGGACACAGATACGCAGTATTTT. Translated, it gives CASSVGRDTDTQYF. V is TRBV9 and J is TRBJ2-3; tentative D call: TRBD2 (5 bases). This CDR3 is 14 amino acids long. Germline CDR1 reads SGDLS; CDR2 reads YYNGEE. The V and J ends lost 2 bases and 2 bases respectively, with 9 bases between them. Full variable domain (remainder filled in from reference TRBV9 and TRBJ2-3): DSGVTQTPKHLITATGQRVTLRCSPRSGDLSVYWYQQSLDQGLQFLIQYYNGEERAKGNILERFSAQQFPDLHSELNLSSLELGDSALYFCASSVGRDTDTQYFGPGTRLTVL.